This TCR beta chain comes out of a study of regulatory T cells in long-lasting Graves disease. In its sample, this clonotype was seen many times. In building TCR beta libraries, iRepertoire HTBI primers were used together with Arm-PCR of CDR3 regions. TCRdb re-called the multiplex PCR reads through MiXCR, storing one row per CDR3 protein. The data hold some 370,000 distinct CDR3 sequences, with roughly 20% observed a single time. Regarding time point: persistent/refractory GD, antithyroid drugs over 5 years with positive TRAb. RNA extracted from PBMCs served as the sequencing template. Germline-derived CDR1 and CDR2 are MDHEN and SYDVKM. CDR3 size: 13 residues. Trimming left V 6 bases short and J 0 bases short, with 9 bases between.

The sequences come from peripheral blood mononuclear cells (PBMCs), collected when the disease was refractory, from a patient treated with antithyroid drugs. V and J are TRBV28 and TRBJ2-7; D possibly corresponds to TRBD1 (5 bases). The clonotype was recovered from a female donor with Graves disease. Here the CDR3 reads CASSQGSSYEQYF. The CDR3 nucleotides are TGTGCCAGCAGCCAGGGATCCTCCTACGAGCAGTACTTC.